This passage covers 27 T cell receptor beta chains from one sample sequenced in a study of blood T cell repertoires in COVID-19. The repertoire was sequenced with immunoSEQ multiplex PCR; TCRdb's copy has only in-frame clones and lacks some. The sample holds 220,000 or so clones, approximately 90% seen once. The material sequenced was PBMCs or T cells enriched from blood (not recorded which). Receptors were obtained from a woman aged 18-29 years in a cohort exposed to, infected with or recovered from COVID-19 (not recorded which).

The gene calls are TRBV19 and TRBJ2-1, with D perhaps matching TRBD2 (5 bases). The CDR3 runs 13 residues. CDR1 and CDR2 (germline): LNHDA, SQIVND (reference sequence). The V gene lost 5 bases and the J gene lost 3 bases, with 8 bases spanning the gap. CDR3 nucleotides: TGTGCCAGTAGTTGGACTGGCTACAATGAGCAGTTCTTC. Amino acid sequence: CASSWTGYNEQFF.

The V gene is TRBV27, the J gene TRBJ2-5; 9 bases map to TRBD2. This CDR3 contains 19 residues. Trimming cost V 1 base and J 1 base; bases outside gene matches: 13. Germline CDR1 and CDR2: MNHEY and SMNVEV (reference sequence). In DNA, the CDR3 is TGTGCCAGCAGTTTATGCGGGGGGGGCCTTAGAGAGAGCCAAGAGACCCAGTACTTC. This translates into CASSLCGGGLRESQETQYF.

This chain uses TRBV6-5 with TRBJ1-1; D gene uncertain. Germline V gene sequence: CDR1 MNHEY, CDR2 SVGAGI. V was cut by 0 bases and J by 1 base, with 3 bases left in between. The CDR3 consists of 13 residues. CDR3 amino acids: CASSYSWNTEAFF. The CDR3 DNA follows: TGTGCCAGCAGTTACTCCTGGAACACTGAAGCTTTCTTT.

The V gene is TRBV28, the J gene TRBJ2-7, with 10 bases aligning to TRBD2. Germline CDR1 and CDR2: MDHEN and SYDVKM. This CDR3 has 15 residues. The J segment lost 4 bases and the V segment lost 7 bases, leaving 10 bases of the junction unmatched. The CDR3 region is CASIPGGTSDYEQYF. CDR3 nucleotide sequence: TGTGCCAGCATTCCCGGCGGGACTAGCGATTACGAGCAGTACTTC.

CDR3 nucleotides: TGTGCCAGCAGCCAGACAGGTTTCAATCAGCCCCAGCATTTT. Translation: CASSQTGFNQPQHF. The chain recombines TRBV6-5 with TRBJ1-5; a possible D gene is TRBD1 (6 bases). Trimming took off 6 bases at V and 3 bases at J, with 12 bases between the two ends. The germline V gene encodes CDR1 MNHEY and CDR2 SVGAGI. This CDR3 has 14 residues.

This sequence joins TRBV5-1 and TRBJ2-2, with 7 nucleotides matching TRBD2. CDR1 SGHRS and CDR2 YFSETQ come from the germline V gene. V trimming: 4 bases; J trimming: 4 bases; junction bases outside the gene matches: 13. CDR3 length: 17 amino acids. The CDR3 coding sequence is TGCGCCAGCAGCCCGGGGACTACCATGCGGGGCACCGGGGAGCTGTTTTTT. As protein: CASSPGTTMRGTGELFF.

J is TRBJ1-3 and V is TRBV18, with 7 positions matching TRBD1. V shed 3 bases, J shed 3 bases, and the junction held 8 bases outside the gene matches. The CDR3 consists of 16 residues. Looked up from germline, CDR1 is KGHSH and CDR2 is LQKENI. The CDR3 sequence is CASSPQTGNSGNTIYF. CDR3 bases: TGTGCCAGCTCACCGCAGACAGGGAATAGTGGAAACACCATATATTTT.

This chain uses TRBV28 with TRBJ2-7, with D perhaps TRBD1 (5 bases). The V gene lost 5 bases and the J gene lost 2 bases, with 10 bases spanning the gap. The germline V gene encodes CDR1 MDHEN and CDR2 SYDVKM. This CDR3 comprises 13 residues. CDR3 in DNA: TGTGCCAGCAGTACGACAGAGACCTACGAGCAGTACTTC. Its translation: CASSTTETYEQYF.

This chain links TRBV9 with TRBJ1-3; D gene unclear. Germline assignment: CDR1 SGDLS and CDR2 YYNGEE. V lost 2 bases and J 0 bases, leaving 12 bases between the germline ends. This CDR3 is 16 amino acids long. DNA of the CDR3: TGTGCCAGCAGCGTTTCTAATCCCCACTCTGGAAACACCATATATTTT. Translated, it gives CASSVSNPHSGNTIYF.

The chain employs TRBV5-4 and TRBJ2-1; 10 bases fit TRBD2. V lost 0 bases and J lost 4; bases outside the gene matches: 7. This CDR3 comprises 17 residues. Germline V gene sequence: CDR1 SGHNT, CDR2 YYREEE (reference sequence). As DNA, the CDR3 is TGTGCCAGCAGCTTGGGTCTAGCGGGAGTCGGGTACAATGAGCAGTTCTTC. It yields the protein CASSLGLAGVGYNEQFF.

As for this clone: The sample has other DNA sequences that encode this CDR3 too. DNA for the CDR3: TGTGCCAGCAGTTTGGGGGGGCCGACTGAAGCTTTCTTT. It is translated as CASSLGGPTEAFF. J is TRBJ1-1 and V is TRBV12-3 or TRBV12-4, with a possible D match to TRBD1 (6 bases). V lost 3 bases, J lost 5 bases, and 10 bases lay in between. The CDR3 has 13 residues.

CDR3 bases: TGTGCCAGCAGTTACTCAAGACGGAGGAACACTGAAGCTTTCTTT. Its translation: CASSYSRRRNTEAFF. The chain has TRBV6-5 and TRBJ1-1; D ambiguous. V was pared by 0 bases and J by 1 base, with 9 bases between. The CDR3 spans 15 residues. Germline values: CDR1 MNHEY, CDR2 SVGAGI.

The chain links TRBV28 to TRBJ2-1, with D uncertain. The CDR3 has 15 residues. Per the germline V gene, CDR1 is MDHEN and CDR2 is SYDVKM. The V end was cut by 5 bases, the J end by 10 bases, with 21 bases between. CDR3 DNA: TGTGCCAGCAGTCCACCAGGCGACCTAAAAGGCGAGCAGTTCTTC. As protein: CASSPPGDLKGEQFF.

The chain carries TRBV6-4 and TRBJ2-3; 9 bases line up with TRBD2. This CDR3 region has 18 residues. The V segment lost 6 bases and the J segment 1 base; nucleotides outside the gene matches: 14. Germline V gene lookup returns CDR1 MRHNA and CDR2 SNTAGT. The CDR3 region is CASRLPSYPSGGTDTQYF. CDR3 nucleotides: TGTGCCAGCAGGCTCCCCTCCTACCCTAGCGGGGGCACAGATACGCAGTATTTT.

The chain recombines TRBV19 with TRBJ1-2; no clear D gene. The CDR3 extends over 14 amino acids. The germline V and J ends were trimmed by 4 bases and 6 bases, with 15 bases remaining between them. In germline, CDR1 is LNHDA, CDR2 SQIVND (reference sequence). The CDR3 sequence: CASSTPRERNGYTF. CDR3 DNA: TGTGCCAGTAGTACCCCCCGGGAGCGTAATGGCTACACCTTC.

V gene TRBV18 combines with J gene TRBJ1-4; no definite D call. This CDR3 has 15 amino acids. V was clipped by 3 bases and J by 5 bases, with 13 bases between them. Germline V gene data show CDR1 as KGHSH and CDR2 as LQKENI. CDR3 sequence: CASSPFRLGNEKLFF. The CDR3 DNA reads as TGTGCCAGCTCACCCTTTCGACTAGGAAATGAAAAACTGTTTTTT. The variable domain in full, with the rest retrieved from reference TRBV18 and TRBJ1-4, is NAGVMQNPRHLVRRRGQEARLRCSPMKGHSHVYWYRQLPEEGLKFMVYLQKENIIDESGMPKERFSAEFPKEGPSILRIQQVVRGDSAAYFCASSPFRLGNEKLFFGSGTQLSVL.

The CDR3 DNA sequence: TGTGCCAGCAGCCAAGAAAGTGCAGCGGGGGGGCCGTACGAGCAGTACTTC. Its translation: CASSQESAAGGPYEQYF. The genes are TRBV4-2 and TRBJ2-7, with TRBD2 identical over 10 bases. CDR3 length equals 17 residues. Germline V gene data show CDR1 as LGHNA and CDR2 as YNFKEQ. V lost 0 bases and J lost 4; bases outside the gene matches: 9.

This clone was found once. The chain links TRBV19 to TRBJ2-3; maybe TRBD2 (5 bases). Germline CDR1 reads LNHDA; CDR2 reads SQIVND (reference sequence). V gave up 5 bases and J gave up 1 base, with 13 bases separating them. The CDR3 is made up of 15 amino acids. The CDR3 DNA is TGTGCCAGTAGTGCGTCTTGGGGAGGCACAGATACGCAGTATTTT. Its translation: CASSASWGGTDTQYF.

The chain uses TRBV5-4 and TRBJ1-1; a possible D gene is TRBD1 (6 bases). The ends were cut back, 0 bases at V and 4 bases at J, with 10 bases in the middle. The CDR3 is 14 residues long. Per the germline V gene, CDR1 is SGHNT and CDR2 is YYREEE (reference sequence). CDR3 nucleotides: TGTGCCAGCAGCTTGGAAAGGGGGAGCACTGAAGCTTTCTTT. It specifies CASSLERGSTEAFF.

Of note for this clone: Other DNA sequences in the sample encode the same CDR3. The chain employs TRBV5-1 and TRBJ2-3; perhaps TRBD1 as D (5 bases). In germline, CDR1 is SGHRS, CDR2 YFSETQ. The V end lost 5 bases, the J end lost 2 bases, and 12 bases lay between the germline ends. The CDR3 consists of 14 residues. DNA of the CDR3: TGCGCCAGCAGTGGGCAGGGCGACACAGATACGCAGTATTTT. As protein: CASSGQGDTDTQYF.

The genes are TRBV30 and TRBJ1-2; D might be TRBD1 (6 bases). There are 13 residues in the CDR3. Germline CDR1 is GTSNPN and CDR2 is SVGIG (reference sequence). The V end lost 3 bases, the J end lost 0 bases, and 8 bases lay between the germline ends. The CDR3: CAWRTGPNYGYTF. As DNA, the CDR3 is TGTGCCTGGAGAACAGGGCCTAACTATGGCTACACCTTC.

This chain uses TRBV3-1 (or the pseudogene TRBV3-2) with TRBJ2-3, with TRBD2 as a possible D gene (7 bases). This CDR3 spans 17 amino acids. Looked up from germline, CDR1 is LGHDT and CDR2 is YNNKEL (reference sequence). Trimming removed 7 bases from V and 1 base from J, with 21 bases in between. The CDR3 region is CASTLTGGPTRTDTQYF. The CDR3 DNA sequence: TGTGCCAGCACGCTTACGGGGGGCCCCACCCGCACAGATACGCAGTATTTT.

The rearrangement uses TRBV19 and TRBJ1-1; D unresolved. Between the trimmed V and J ends, which lost 3 bases and 2 bases, there was a span of 7 bases. This CDR3 contains 13 residues. The germline CDR1 and CDR2 sequences are LNHDA and SQIVND (reference sequence). The CDR3 is CASSMARNTEAFF. In nucleotides, the CDR3 is TGTGCCAGTAGTATGGCCCGAAACACTGAAGCTTTCTTT.

This chain joins TRBV19 and TRBJ2-6; 10 bases map to TRBD1. V lost 6 bases, J lost 1 base, and 6 bases stayed unmatched. CDR1 is LNHDA, CDR2 SQIVND, per germline (reference sequence). CDR3 length: 17 amino acids. The CDR3 sequence: CASSTGTGVSGANVLTF. CDR3 in DNA: TGTGCCAGTAGCACGGGGACAGGGGTGTCTGGGGCCAACGTCCTGACTTTC.

The chain links TRBV9 to TRBJ2-1; TRBD2 might be the D (5 bases). The CDR3 sequence is 16 residues long. The germline V gene encodes CDR1 SGDLS and CDR2 YYNGEE. The V end lost 0 bases, the J end lost 3 bases, and 13 bases lay between the germline ends. CDR3 sequence reads: CASSVGGVGSYNEQFF. The CDR3 coding sequence is TGTGCCAGCAGCGTAGGGGGAGTTGGAAGCTACAATGAGCAGTTCTTC. Looking up the rest from reference TRBV9 and TRBJ2-1 gives the full variable domain: DSGVTQTPKHLITATGQRVTLRCSPRSGDLSVYWYQQSLDQGLQFLIQYYNGEERAKGNILERFSAQQFPDLHSELNLSSLELGDSALYFCASSVGGVGSYNEQFFGPGTRLTVL.

The chain employs TRBV2 and TRBJ1-5; D is undetermined. The CDR3 sequence is 19 residues long. Germline CDR1 is SNHLY and CDR2 is FYNNEI. V lost 3 bases, J lost 7 bases, and 28 bases lay in between. The CDR3 reads CASSDRGGSRQEVRQPQHF. CDR3 DNA sequence: TGTGCCAGCAGTGATAGAGGTGGCAGTCGGCAAGAGGTAAGGCAGCCCCAGCATTTT.

This clone was observed once. The chain carries TRBV19 and TRBJ1-6, with TRBD1 matching over 8 bases. The CDR3 totals 12 residues. Germline V gene data show CDR1 as LNHDA and CDR2 as SQIVND (reference sequence). V shed 8 bases and J 10 bases; nucleotides not matched to a gene: 4. In DNA, the CDR3 is TGTGCCAGTCGGACAGGGCGATCACCCCTCCACTTT. Residues: CASRTGRSPLHF. Full variable domain (rest looked up from reference TRBV19 and TRBJ1-6): DGGITQSPKYLFRKEGQNVTLSCEQNLNHDAMYWYRQDPGQGLRLIYYSQIVNDFQKGDIAEGYSVSREKKESFPLTVTSAQKNPTAFYLCASRTGRSPLHFGNGTRLTVT.